This section outlines one TCR beta chain sequence together with its context. CDR1 is SGHKS, CDR2 YYEKEE, per germline (reference sequence). The length of the CDR3 is 14 residues. V was shortened by 0 bases and J by 9 bases, with 15 bases between the two germline ends. All patients reached thyroid surgery having received no treatment beforehand. The sample originates from a study of metastatic and nonmetastatic thyroid tumors. TCRdb reanalyzed the PCR reads with MiXCR. This sample has some 14,000 clones, with about 25% found just once. This TCR derives from a female donor with papillary thyroid cancer or a benign thyroid nodule (not recorded which). Some clones in this sample may be carry-over from other donors' samples. Sample: blood. The rearrangement uses TRBV5-5 and TRBJ1-2; D gene ambiguous. The CDR3 reads CASSLASDPRCYTF. CDR3 coding DNA: TGTGCCAGCAGCTTGGCCAGTGACCCTAGGTGCTACACCTTC.